These 29 T cell receptor beta chains were all obtained from the same sample, sequenced in a study of early T cells in non-severe SARS-CoV-2 infection. TCRdb used MiXCR to reprocess the 5' RACE reads, holding one entry per CDR3 protein. The sample has roughly 90,000 distinct CDR3 sequences, around 15% seen once. Source material: whole blood. These TCRs come from an adult who was a healthcare worker with PCR-confirmed SARS-CoV-2 infection or an uninfected control (not recorded which).

This clonotype was recorded at least ten times. This chain joins TRBV6-5 and TRBJ2-2; 12 positions agree with TRBD2. The CDR3 consists of 21 residues. J was trimmed by 4 bases and V by 0 bases; bases with no gene match: 15. Per germline, CDR1 MNHEY and CDR2 SVGAGI. CDR3 residues: CASSYSRPPSGRAGSTGELFF. CDR3 DNA sequence: TGTGCCAGCAGTTACTCGAGGCCCCCTAGCGGGAGGGCCGGGAGCACCGGGGAGCTGTTTTTT.

This clonotype was seen many times. This chain joins TRBV5-1 and TRBJ2-1; TRBD2 agrees at 11 bases. The CDR3 totals 15 residues. With V trimmed by 5 bases and J by 4 bases, 5 bases remained unmatched. Germline V CDR1 and CDR2: SGHRS, YFSETQ. The CDR3 nucleotides read TGCGCCAGCAGACCAACTAGCGGGAGTTACAATGAGCAGTTCTTC. It is translated as CASRPTSGSYNEQFF.

This clonotype was counted at least ten times. This chain connects TRBV4-1 to TRBJ2-7; D not resolved. The V end lost 2 bases, the J end lost 2 bases, and 19 bases lay between the germline ends. CDR3 length: 17 residues. CDR1 is MGHRA, CDR2 YSYEKL, per germline. The CDR3 loop is CASSQNVGPGPPYEQYF. CDR3 DNA: TGCGCCAGCAGCCAAAACGTCGGGCCAGGTCCCCCCTACGAGCAGTACTTC.

In its sample, this clonotype was seen many times. The rearrangement links TRBV7-3 to TRBJ2-1, with D perhaps matching TRBD1 (5 bases). In germline, CDR1 is SGHTA, CDR2 FQGTGA. This CDR3 is built from 12 residues. V shed 3 bases and J shed 10 bases, with 10 bases lying between them. Written as DNA, the CDR3 is TGTGCCAGCAGCTTTGACTGGGGCGAGCAGTTCTTC. Translated, it gives CASSFDWGEQFF. Full variable domain (remainder filled in from reference TRBV7-3 and TRBJ2-1): GAGVSQTPSNKVTEKGKYVELRCDPISGHTALYWYRQSLGQGPEFLIYFQGTGAADDSGLPNDRFFAVRPEGSVSTLKIQRTERGDSAVYLCASSFDWGEQFFGPGTRLTVL.

This clonotype was recorded a few times. The gene calls are TRBV28 and TRBJ2-7; TRBD1 matches at 7 bases. V shed 2 bases, J shed 2 bases, and the junction held 6 bases outside the gene matches. CDR1 and CDR2 from the germline V gene are MDHEN and SYDVKM. The CDR3 is made up of 15 amino acids. This chain's CDR3 is CASSLPPGQPYEQYF. The CDR3 DNA reads TGTGCCAGCAGTTTACCTCCGGGACAGCCCTACGAGCAGTACTTC.

The CDR3: CASSSRLQREGSDEQFF. The CDR3 DNA reads as TGTGCCAGCAGCTCCCGTTTGCAGCGGGAGGGAAGCGATGAGCAGTTCTTC. This chain links TRBV7-9 with TRBJ2-1; TRBD2 matches 10 bases. Germline V gives CDR1 SEHNR, CDR2 FQNEAQ (reference sequence). CDR3 length: 17 residues. J was trimmed by 8 bases and V by 4 bases; bases with no gene match: 14.

This clonotype was seen only a few times. This chain joins TRBV6-6 and TRBJ2-1; 7 positions agree with TRBD1. V gave up 4 bases and J gave up 0 bases; unmatched junction bases: 6. This CDR3 region has 16 residues. The germline CDR1 and CDR2 sequences are MNHNY and SVGAGI (reference sequence). The chain's CDR3 is CASSFPRDSSYNEQFF. The CDR3 DNA reads as TGTGCCAGCAGTTTCCCTCGGGACAGCTCCTACAATGAGCAGTTCTTC.

This chain joins TRBV6-5 and TRBJ2-7; possible D gene TRBD2, 6 bases. In germline, CDR1 is MNHEY, CDR2 SVGAGI. This CDR3 comprises 14 residues. V lost 5 bases and J lost 1, with 12 bases in between. CDR3 amino acids: CASSGTPRSYEQYF. The CDR3 nucleotides read TGTGCCAGCAGTGGGACTCCCAGGTCCTACGAGCAGTACTTC.

The J gene is TRBJ1-1, the V gene TRBV7-2; D is undetermined. The CDR3 has 11 amino acids. Germline CDR1 SGHTA, CDR2 FQGNSA. V lost 8 bases, J lost 0 bases, and 4 bases lay in between. CDR3 protein: CASGVNTEAFF. The CDR3 coding sequence is TGTGCCAGCGGTGTGAACACTGAAGCTTTCTTT.

This clonotype was counted many times. The chain has TRBV24-1 and TRBJ1-2, with D unresolved. This CDR3 spans 14 amino acids. CDR1 KGHDR and CDR2 SFDVKD come from the germline V gene. V lost 1 base and J lost 8, with 13 bases in between. The CDR3 loop is CATSDFPRSSGYTF. In DNA form, the CDR3 reads TGTGCCACCAGTGATTTCCCACGGAGCTCGGGCTACACCTTC.

The chain uses TRBV20-1 and TRBJ2-5; 9 bases match TRBD2. With V trimmed by 7 bases and J by 5 bases, 8 bases remained unmatched. The germline gives CDR1 DFQATT, CDR2 SNEGSKA (reference sequence). The CDR3 length is 13 residues. CDR3 sequence (DNA): TGCAGTGTGCGCGGGGGGGCCGAGGAGACCCAGTACTTC. It codes for CSVRGGAEETQYF.

The rearrangement links TRBV12-3 or TRBV12-4 to TRBJ2-2; D is ambiguous. Deletions cut 6 bases from V and 4 bases from J, with 15 bases between. The CDR3 is 15 residues long. The CDR3 protein is CASRPNAVGTGELFF. In nucleotides, the CDR3 is TGTGCCAGCAGGCCTAATGCAGTGGGCACCGGGGAGCTGTTTTTT.

This clonotype was counted many times. The genes are TRBV10-3 and TRBJ2-1; 11 bases fit TRBD2. Trimming at V came to 11 bases and at J to 0 bases, leaving 12 bases not matched to a gene. The CDR3 is 17 residues long. Looked up from germline, CDR1 is ENHRY and CDR2 is SYGVKD. CDR3 DNA: TGTGCCTCCCGGGCTAGCGGGAGGCAGAGCTCCTACAATGAGCAGTTCTTC. Translation: CASRASGRQSSYNEQFF.

This clonotype was picked up many times. The chain employs TRBV10-2 and TRBJ1-3; D gene unclear. CDR3 length: 14 amino acids. V was trimmed by 7 bases and J by 3 bases, leaving 13 bases between them. CDR1 and CDR2 from the germline V gene are WSHSY and SAAADI. The chain's CDR3 is CASTRVGRGNTIYF. CDR3 sequence (DNA): TGCGCCAGCACCCGCGTAGGGCGTGGAAACACCATATATTTT.

The chain couples TRBV29-1 to TRBJ2-7; D gene uncertain. The germline V and J ends were trimmed by 7 bases and 5 bases, with 18 bases remaining between them. This CDR3 is built from 13 residues. CDR1 SQVTM and CDR2 ANQGSEA come from the germline V gene. CDR3 loop: CSAAKRSGDEQYF. The CDR3 bases are TGCAGCGCTGCCAAACGGTCTGGGGACGAGCAGTACTTC.

This clonotype was counted only a few times. V and J are TRBV5-1 and TRBJ2-6; D gene ambiguous. Deletions cut 3 bases from V and 4 bases from J, with 8 bases between. Germline CDR1 reads SGHRS; CDR2 reads YFSETQ. This CDR3 comprises 14 residues. DNA for the CDR3: TGCGCCAGCAGCTCCGACCAGGGGGCCAACGTCCTGACTTTC. Translated: CASSSDQGANVLTF.

This clonotype was observed at least ten times. The CDR3 here is CASSLLSGRARGETQYF. Here the CDR3 DNA reads TGTGCCAGCAGCCTCCTTAGCGGGAGGGCCAGGGGAGAGACCCAGTACTTC. V and J are TRBV5-4 and TRBJ2-5, with 11 nucleotides matching TRBD2. V lost 4 bases, J lost 4 bases, and 12 bases stayed unmatched. The CDR3 is made up of 17 amino acids. The germline gives CDR1 SGHNT, CDR2 YYREEE (reference sequence). The whole variable domain, filled in from reference TRBV5-4 and TRBJ2-5, reads ETGVTQSPTHLIKTRGQQVTLRCSSQSGHNTVSWYQQALGQGPQFIFQYYREEENGRGNFPPRFSGLQFPNYSSELNVNALELDDSALYLCASSLLSGRARGETQYFGPGTRLLVL.

This clonotype was seen more than once but under ten times. The chain employs TRBV18 and TRBJ1-2; 9 bases match TRBD1. Germline V CDR1 and CDR2: KGHSH, LQKENI. The CDR3 consists of 15 residues. After removal of 3 bases from V and 3 bases from J, the junction contained 5 bases not matched to a gene. As DNA, the CDR3 is TGTGCCAGCTCACCTTGGACAGGGGTAGACTATGGCTACACCTTC. Encoded protein: CASSPWTGVDYGYTF.

This clonotype was seen repeatedly, ten times or more. V and J are TRBV6-6 and TRBJ1-1; 7 nucleotides line up with TRBD1. This CDR3 contains 14 residues. Germline V gene sequence: CDR1 MNHNY, CDR2 SVGAGI (reference sequence). The ends lost 7 bases at V and 11 bases at J; junction bases unmatched: 16. The CDR3 region is CASTHRYRDSGAFF. The DNA of the CDR3 is TGTGCCAGCACCCACCGGTACCGGGACAGTGGGGCTTTCTTT.

The rearrangement links TRBV5-1 to TRBJ2-4; 9 bases agree with TRBD1. The germline CDR1 and CDR2 sequences are SGHRS and YFSETQ. V gave up 4 bases and J gave up 0 bases; unmatched junction bases: 5. This CDR3 comprises 16 residues. CDR3 region: CASSNGQGIAKNIQYF. CDR3 DNA sequence: TGCGCCAGCAGCAACGGACAGGGGATAGCCAAAAACATTCAGTACTTC.

This clonotype was observed a few times. V usage is TRBV4-1 and J usage is TRBJ2-5; unclear D gene. The germline gives CDR1 MGHRA, CDR2 YSYEKL. The germline V and J ends were trimmed by 2 bases and 4 bases, with 8 bases remaining between them. This CDR3 region has 13 residues. CDR3 sequence reads: CASSQFLGETQYF. DNA of the CDR3: TGCGCCAGCAGCCAATTCCTGGGAGAGACCCAGTACTTC.

This clonotype showed up just a few times. This chain connects TRBV27 to TRBJ1-4; no firm D call. CDR1 and CDR2 from the germline V gene are MNHEY and SMNVEV (reference sequence). This CDR3 is built from 15 residues. The ends were cut back, 5 bases at V and 3 bases at J, with 13 bases in the middle. In DNA form, the CDR3 reads TGTGCCAGCAGTCCCCGCCCCGGGGCTAATGAAAAACTGTTTTTT. Amino acids: CASSPRPGANEKLFF.

The chain carries TRBV29-1 and TRBJ1-5, with D hard to call. The CDR3 length is 13 residues. In germline, CDR1 is SQVTM, CDR2 ANQGSEA. The V end lost 0 bases, the J end lost 5 bases, and 8 bases lay between the germline ends. For the CDR3, the DNA is TGCAGCGTTGAAGATAAGGGTTATCAGCCCCAGCATTTT. Translation: CSVEDKGYQPQHF.

This clonotype was recorded at least ten times. The rearrangement uses TRBV5-1 and TRBJ2-7; TRBD2 matches 10 bases. The length of the CDR3 is 17 residues. From germline, CDR1 is SGHRS and CDR2 YFSETQ. V lost 2 bases to trimming and J lost 2 bases; unmatched junction nucleotides: 10. Here the CDR3 reads CASSFTTSGSGPYEQYF. In DNA form, the CDR3 reads TGCGCCAGCAGCTTCACGACTAGCGGGTCGGGGCCCTACGAGCAGTACTTC.

As for this clonotype: One junction end does not reproduce the germline sequence, and a read error may be involved. The chain combines TRBV7-9 with TRBJ2-3, with 8 bases aligning to TRBD1. Germline loops: CDR1 SEHNR, CDR2 FQNEAQ (reference sequence). The length of the CDR3 is 14 residues. The CDR3 loop reads CASRTGTGTDAQYF. DNA for the CDR3: TGTGCCAGCAGAACCGGGACAGGCACAGATGCGCAGTATTTT.

Worth noting for this clonotype: A much more abundant neighbour one base away suggests this may be a read error. The rearrangement joins TRBV7-2 to TRBJ1-2; no firm D call. V was clipped by 0 bases and J by 1 base, with 0 bases between them. Germline V gene data show CDR1 as SGHTA and CDR2 as FQGNSA. The CDR3 is made up of 12 amino acids. The DNA of the CDR3 is TGTGCCAGCAGCTTAGCTAACTATGGCTACACCTTC. Amino acid sequence: CASSLANYGYTF.

This clonotype came up many times. The V gene is TRBV12-3 or TRBV12-4, the J gene TRBJ1-3; the D is unclear. The CDR3 totals 12 residues. V lost 8 bases and J lost 2, with 7 bases in between. The CDR3 region is CASSAAGNTIYF. The CDR3 DNA sequence: TGTGCCAGCTCCGCTGCTGGAAACACCATATATTTT.

The chain employs TRBV5-4 and TRBJ2-1; D uncertain. The CDR3 extends over 16 amino acids. CDR1 and CDR2 (germline): SGHNT, YYREEE (reference sequence). Trimming took 0 bases from V and 7 from J, leaving 17 bases between them. As DNA, the CDR3 is TGTGCCAGCAGCTTGGCCGGGTGGGAATTAATTAATGAGCAGTTCTTC. It translates to CASSLAGWELINEQFF.

This clonotype was detected a few times. The gene calls are TRBV5-4 and TRBJ1-5; D is unresolved. CDR1 SGHNT and CDR2 YYREEE come from the germline V gene (reference sequence). Trimming took off 0 bases at V and 7 bases at J, with 8 bases between the two ends. This CDR3 has 13 residues. The CDR3 loop reads CASSLGVEQPQHF. The CDR3 coding sequence is TGTGCCAGCAGCTTGGGGGTCGAACAGCCCCAGCATTTT.